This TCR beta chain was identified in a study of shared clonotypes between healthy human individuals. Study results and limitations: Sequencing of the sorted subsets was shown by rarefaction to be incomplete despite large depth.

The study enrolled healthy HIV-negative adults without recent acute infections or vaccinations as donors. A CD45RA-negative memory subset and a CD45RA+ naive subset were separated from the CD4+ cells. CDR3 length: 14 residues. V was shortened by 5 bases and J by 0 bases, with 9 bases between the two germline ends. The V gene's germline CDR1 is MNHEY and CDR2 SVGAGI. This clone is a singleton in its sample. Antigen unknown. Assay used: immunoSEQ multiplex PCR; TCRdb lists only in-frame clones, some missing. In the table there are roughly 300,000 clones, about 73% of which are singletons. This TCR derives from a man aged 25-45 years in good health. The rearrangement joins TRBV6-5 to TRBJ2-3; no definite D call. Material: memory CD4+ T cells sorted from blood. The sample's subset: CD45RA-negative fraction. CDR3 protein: CASSRLSSTDTQYF. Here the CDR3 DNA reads TGTGCCAGCAGTCGACTGTCAAGCACAGATACGCAGTATTTT.